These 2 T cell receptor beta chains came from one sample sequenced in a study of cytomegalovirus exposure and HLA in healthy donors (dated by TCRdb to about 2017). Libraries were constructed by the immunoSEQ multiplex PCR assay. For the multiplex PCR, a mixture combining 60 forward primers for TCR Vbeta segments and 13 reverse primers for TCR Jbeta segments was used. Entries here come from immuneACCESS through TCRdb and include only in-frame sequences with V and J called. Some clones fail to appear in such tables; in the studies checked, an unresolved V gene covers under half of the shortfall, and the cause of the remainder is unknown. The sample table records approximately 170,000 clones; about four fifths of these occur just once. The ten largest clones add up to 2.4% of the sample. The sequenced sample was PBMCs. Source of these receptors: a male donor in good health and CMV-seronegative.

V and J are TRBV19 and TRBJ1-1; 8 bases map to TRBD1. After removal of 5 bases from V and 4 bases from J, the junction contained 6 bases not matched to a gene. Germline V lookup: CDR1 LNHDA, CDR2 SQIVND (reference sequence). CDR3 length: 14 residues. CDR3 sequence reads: CASSRQGRSTEAFF. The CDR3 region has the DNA TGTGCCAGTAGTCGACAGGGGCGGAGCACTGAAGCTTTCTTT. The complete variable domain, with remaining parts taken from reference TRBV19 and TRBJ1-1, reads DGGITQSPKYLFRKEGQNVTLSCEQNLNHDAMYWYRQDPGQGLRLIYYSQIVNDFQKGDIAEGYSVSREKKESFPLTVTSAQKNPTAFYLCASSRQGRSTEAFFGQGTRLTVV.

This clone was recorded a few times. The CDR3 DNA reads TGTGCCAGCAGGACACTAGCGGGGGGGAAAGAGACCCAGTACTTC. Residues: CASRTLAGGKETQYF. The V and J genes are TRBV2 and TRBJ2-5, with TRBD2 matching 13 bases. Germline trimming cut 6 bases from V and 3 bases from J; bases unmatched to any gene: 4. CDR1 SNHLY and CDR2 FYNNEI come from the germline V gene. The CDR3 covers 15 residues.